One sample yielded the 8 T cell receptor beta chains listed below, sequenced in a study of a mutant IDH1 vaccine in newly diagnosed glioma. Stated time point: baseline, week 1 (first vaccination visit). As for treatment: pre-vaccination baseline after standard-of-care therapy. Sequencing was performed with immunoSEQ multiplex PCR; in TCRdb, only in-frame clones are kept and a portion is missing. The sample shows about 16,000 clones, approximately 80% of them seen only once. The material was PBMCs, obtained from a glioma patient treated with radiotherapy, temozolomide or both. Receptors were obtained from a man aged 35 to 55 with glioma.

The chain recombines TRBV27 with TRBJ1-1, with D perhaps matching TRBD1 (5 bases). The V gene's germline CDR1 is MNHEY and CDR2 SMNVEV (reference sequence). Between the trimmed V and J ends, which lost 8 bases and 5 bases, there was a span of 9 bases. This CDR3 comprises 11 residues. For the CDR3, the DNA is TGTGCCAGCGGTCAGGGTACTGAAGCTTTCTTT. Amino acids: CASGQGTEAFF.

This clone was picked up a small number of times. The gene calls are TRBV11-2 and TRBJ1-5, with D uncertain. V lost 5 bases to trimming and J lost 8 bases, with 1 base between them. This CDR3 spans 9 amino acids. Germline CDR1 is SGHAT and CDR2 is FQNNGV. The CDR3 nucleotides read TGTGCCAGCAGCGAGCCCCAGCATTTT. It encodes CASSEPQHF.

This rearrangement joins TRBV29-1 to TRBJ1-1; D remains unclear. Looked up from germline, CDR1 is SQVTM and CDR2 is ANQGSEA. Trimming pared 7 bases from V and 4 bases from J, leaving 10 bases between. The CDR3 has 11 amino acids. For the CDR3, the DNA is TGCAGCGCCCTTAGGGTCACTGAAGCTTTCTTT. Translation: CSALRVTEAFF.

V gene TRBV4-1 combines with J gene TRBJ2-7; D may be TRBD1 (5 bases). Deletions cut 4 bases from V and 6 bases from J, with 7 bases between. The CDR3 extends over 11 amino acids. The germline gives CDR1 MGHRA, CDR2 YSYEKL. This CDR3 is CASSRQGEQYF. The CDR3 nucleotides read TGCGCCAGCAGCCGGCAGGGCGAGCAGTACTTC.

This chain uses TRBV6-1 with TRBJ2-2; TRBD1 might be the D (5 bases). The CDR3 sequence is 15 residues long. V was cut by 7 bases and J by 4 bases, with 16 bases left in between. The germline V gene has CDR1 MNHNS and CDR2 SASEGT. The CDR3 reads CASTEGHPSTGELFF. For the CDR3, the DNA is TGTGCCAGCACCGAAGGACACCCGAGCACCGGGGAGCTGTTTTTT.

The chain links TRBV28 to TRBJ2-7, with 8 bases that match TRBD1. Germline assignment: CDR1 MDHEN and CDR2 SYDVKM. Trimming removed 5 bases from V and 3 bases from J; junction bases left unmatched: 12. The CDR3 loop spans 16 amino acids. The chain's CDR3 is CASSPPGRGLGYEQYV. For the CDR3, the DNA is TGTGCCAGCAGTCCCCCCGGCAGGGGGCTAGGCTACGAGCAGTACGTC.

This chain connects TRBV11-2 to TRBJ2-5, with TRBD2 identical over 8 bases. With 3 bases clipped from V and 4 bases from J, the junction kept 10 bases outside the gene matches. Germline CDR1 is SGHAT and CDR2 is FQNNGV. The CDR3 spans 16 residues. The CDR3 loop reads CASSFRGGEVVETQYF. CDR3 DNA: TGTGCCAGCAGCTTTCGGGGGGGCGAGGTAGTAGAGACCCAGTACTTC.

Judged by abundance, this clone is medium-sized. The J gene is TRBJ1-4, the V gene TRBV6-1; tentative D call: TRBD1 (5 bases). Between the trimmed V and J ends, which lost 5 bases and 4 bases, there was a span of 11 bases. This CDR3 spans 14 amino acids. The germline gives CDR1 MNHNS, CDR2 SASEGT. CDR3 nucleotides: TGTGCCAGCAGTACGGGGGGGATTAATGAAAAACTGTTTTTT. It encodes CASSTGGINEKLFF.